The 2 T cell receptor beta chains given below trace back to one sample, sequenced in a study of regulatory T cells in long-lasting Graves disease. Building the TCR beta libraries relied on iRepertoire HTBI primers, and CDR3 regions underwent Arm-PCR. In TCRdb, the multiplex PCR reads were re-called with MiXCR into one record per CDR3 protein. The sample has 360,000 or so distinct CDR3 sequences, about 12% seen once. Time point described: newly diagnosed GD, antithyroid drugs for less than 3 months. Isolated PBMC RNA provided the starting material for the TCR library. The same data also contributed to another study, on T cells in Graves' hyperthyroidism and ophthalmopathy.

The specimen was peripheral blood mononuclear cells (PBMCs), collected at new diagnosis, from a patient treated with antithyroid drugs. All receptors come from a woman between 18 and 29 years old with Graves disease.

At least ten counts were recorded for this clonotype. The V gene is TRBV20-1, the J gene TRBJ1-1; tentative D call: TRBD1 (6 bases). The ends were cut back, 6 bases at V and 3 bases at J, with 11 bases in the middle. This CDR3 has 12 residues. Germline CDR1 and CDR2: DFQATT and SNEGSKA (reference sequence). The DNA for the CDR3 is TGCAGTGCCACGAGGGGGGACACTGAAGCTTTCTTT. Its protein is CSATRGDTEAFF.

This clonotype was observed a handful of times. V and J are TRBV20-1 and TRBJ1-6, with D possibly matching TRBD1 (6 bases). Looked up from germline, CDR1 is DFQATT and CDR2 is SNEGSKA (reference sequence). The CDR3 extends over 16 amino acids. Trimming removed 6 bases from V and 15 bases from J, with 30 bases in between. The CDR3 bases are TGCAGTGCCCTTGGGAGGACAGCGTTACTTATGGGGAGCCTCCACTTT. Translation gives CSALGRTALLMGSLHF.